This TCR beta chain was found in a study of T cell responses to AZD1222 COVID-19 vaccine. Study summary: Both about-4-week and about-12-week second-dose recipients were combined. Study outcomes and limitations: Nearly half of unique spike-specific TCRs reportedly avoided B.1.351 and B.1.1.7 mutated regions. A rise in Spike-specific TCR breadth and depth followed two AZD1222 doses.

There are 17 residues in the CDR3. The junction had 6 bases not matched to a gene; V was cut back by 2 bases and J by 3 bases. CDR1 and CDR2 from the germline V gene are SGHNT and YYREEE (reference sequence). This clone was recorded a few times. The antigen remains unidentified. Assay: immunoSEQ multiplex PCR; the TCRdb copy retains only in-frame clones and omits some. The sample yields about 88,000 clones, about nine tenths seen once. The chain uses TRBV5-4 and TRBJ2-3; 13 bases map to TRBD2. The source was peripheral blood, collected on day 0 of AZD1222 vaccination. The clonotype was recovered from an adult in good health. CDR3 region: CASSFRLAGGPTDTQYF. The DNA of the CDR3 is TGTGCCAGCAGCTTCCGACTAGCGGGAGGACCGACAGATACGCAGTATTTT.